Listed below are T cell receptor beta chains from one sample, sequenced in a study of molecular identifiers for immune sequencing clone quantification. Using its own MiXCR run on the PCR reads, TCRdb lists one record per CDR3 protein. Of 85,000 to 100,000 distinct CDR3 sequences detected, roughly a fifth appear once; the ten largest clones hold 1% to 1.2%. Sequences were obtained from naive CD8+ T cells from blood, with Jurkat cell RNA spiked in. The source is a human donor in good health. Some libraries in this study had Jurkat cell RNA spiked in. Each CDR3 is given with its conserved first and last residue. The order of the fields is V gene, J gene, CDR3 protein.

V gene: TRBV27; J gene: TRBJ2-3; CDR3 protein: CASSLGVSGTTDTQYF
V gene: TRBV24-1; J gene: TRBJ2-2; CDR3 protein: CATSDSGTVNTGELFF
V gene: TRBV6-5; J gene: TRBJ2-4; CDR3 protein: CASSYSTVAKNIQYF
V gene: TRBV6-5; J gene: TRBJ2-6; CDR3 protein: CASSYSNGGANVLTF
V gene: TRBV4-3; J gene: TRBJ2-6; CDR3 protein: CASSQDDGPREFGANVLTF
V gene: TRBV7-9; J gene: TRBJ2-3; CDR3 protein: CASWNSLSTDTQYF
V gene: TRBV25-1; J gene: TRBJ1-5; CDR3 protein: CASAGQDYSNQPQHF
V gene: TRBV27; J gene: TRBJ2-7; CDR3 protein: CASSLGGTGYEQYF
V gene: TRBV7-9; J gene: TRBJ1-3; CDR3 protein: CASSLGTGPNRGNTIYF
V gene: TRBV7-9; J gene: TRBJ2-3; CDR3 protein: CASSDSGGTDTQYF
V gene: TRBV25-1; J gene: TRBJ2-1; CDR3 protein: CASSDDDLAATYNEQFF
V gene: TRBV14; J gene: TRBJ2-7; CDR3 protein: CASSQGTGPSYEQYF
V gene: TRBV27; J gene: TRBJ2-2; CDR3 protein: CASSVIPNTGELFF
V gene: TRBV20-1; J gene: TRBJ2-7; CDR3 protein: CSARGGESPYEQYF